A selection of T cell receptor beta chains follows, all from one sample in a study of cytomegalovirus exposure and HLA in healthy donors. Sequenced by immunoSEQ multiplex PCR; TCRdb stores in-frame clones only, minus some. The table lists fewer than 300,000 clones, roughly 89% of them singletons. The specimen was PBMCs. These receptors all stem from a man aged 35-49 years in good health and CMV-seropositive. Each CDR3 is given with its conserved first and last residue. The order of the fields is CDR3 DNA, CDR3 protein, D gene, clone size, V gene, J gene. A D gene is named only where the DNA matches it firmly. Rows may omit the clone size; those that give it use once, few, many or a size class.

TGTGCCATCAGTGATACGGGAGTGCGACAAACCGACAATGAGCAGTTCTTC	CAISDTGVRQTDNEQFF	-	-	TRBV10-3	TRBJ2-1
TGTGCCAGCAGAGAAGGGACAGGTTCCACAGATACGCAGTATTTT	CASREGTGSTDTQYF	TRBD1	-	TRBV7-2	TRBJ2-3
TGCGCCAGCAGACCCATGCGCGGGGCCGGTGGCACAGATACGCAGTATTTT	CASRPMRGAGGTDTQYF	-	-	TRBV5-1	TRBJ2-3
TGTGCCAGCAGCCCCCACCTATTAGCGGGAGTGGGGGGAGAGACCCAGTACTTC	CASSPHLLAGVGGETQYF	TRBD2	-	TRBV7-8	TRBJ2-5
TGTGCCACCAGCAGAGCCGCAGGCTACGAGCAGTACTTC	CATSRAAGYEQYF	-	-	TRBV15	TRBJ2-7
TGTGCCAGCTCACCACAGGCCGGGGTAAGCTCCTACGAGCAGTACTTC	CASSPQAGVSSYEQYF	-	few	TRBV18	TRBJ2-7
TGCAGCGTTGGGGGCGCCGGGGAAAAACTGTTTTTT	CSVGGAGEKLFF	-	-	TRBV29-1	TRBJ1-4
TGTGCCAGCAGCTTCTCTCCTAGCGGGGGGATTCACAATGAGCAGTTCTTC	CASSFSPSGGIHNEQFF	TRBD2	-	TRBV5-6	TRBJ2-1
TGTGCCAGCACCACTGCCGAGGGGACAGGGACTAACACCATATATTTT	CASTTAEGTGTNTIYF	TRBD1	-	TRBV25-1	TRBJ1-3
TGTGCCAGCAGTGGGACAGCCTCCTACAATGAGCAGTTCTTC	CASSGTASYNEQFF	-	-	TRBV2	TRBJ2-1
TGTGCCAGCAGTAGTAGCGGACCCTACGAGCAGTACTTC	CASSSSGPYEQYF	-	-	TRBV27	TRBJ2-7
TGTGCCAGCAGACGTGAGGGCGGAAATAGAGGGCAGCAGTACTTC	CASRREGGNRGQQYF	-	-	TRBV11-2	TRBJ2-7
TGTGCCAGCAGCTTAGCGCTACAGGGTGAAGAGCAGTTCTTC	CASSLALQGEEQFF	-	few	TRBV7-9	TRBJ2-1
TGTGCCAGCTCACCAGGGGGCGTGAGCACAGATACGCAGTATTTT	CASSPGGVSTDTQYF	-	-	TRBV18	TRBJ2-3
TGCGCCAGCAGCTCGGGACAGATATCCTCCTACGAGCAGTACTTC	CASSSGQISSYEQYF	TRBD1	-	TRBV5-1	TRBJ2-7
TGTGCCAGCAGTGCCAGGACAGGGGAAGAGACCCAGTACTTC	CASSARTGEETQYF	TRBD1	-	TRBV6-1	TRBJ2-5
TGTGCCAGCAGCCAAGATGAGGGAAGCTATGGCTACACCTTC	CASSQDEGSYGYTF	-	-	TRBV4-2	TRBJ1-2
TGTGCCAGCAGTCCTAGCGGGAGCCCAGATACGCAGTATTTT	CASSPSGSPDTQYF	TRBD2	-	TRBV6-5	TRBJ2-3
TGTGCCACCTCAGGGGGCTACGAGCAGTACTTC	CATSGGYEQYF	TRBD1	-	TRBV10-3	TRBJ2-7
TGTGCCAGTAGTATCTATCACGGAGATCACCCAGCCACGCAGTACTTC	CASSIYHGDHPATQYF	-	-	TRBV19	TRBJ2-7
TGTGCTAGCAGCTTAGGCGGGGACCACGAGCAGTACTTC	CASSLGGDHEQYF	-	-	TRBV7-7	TRBJ2-7
TGTGCCAGCAGCCGGGGGACAGGGGACACCGGGGAGCTGTTTTTT	CASSRGTGDTGELFF	TRBD1	-	TRBV7-6	TRBJ2-2
TGCGCCAGCAGCTTGATCAAGAGAGGGGATACGCAGTATTTT	CASSLIKRGDTQYF	-	-	TRBV5-1	TRBJ2-3
TGTGCCAGCAGCTTAGGGGGGCACGGGTATCAGCCCCAGCATTTT	CASSLGGHGYQPQHF	-	-	TRBV7-2	TRBJ1-5
TGTGCCAGCAGTGAATTTGGAGGTGCCTACAATGAGCAGTTCTTC	CASSEFGGAYNEQFF	-	-	TRBV6-1	TRBJ2-1
TGTGCCAGCAGGGGGACTAGCGGGAGCCCAGATACGCAGTATTTT	CASRGTSGSPDTQYF	TRBD2	-	TRBV6-6	TRBJ2-3
TGCGCCAGCAGCGCGCTGCGACAGGACTATGGCTACACCTTC	CASSALRQDYGYTF	-	-	TRBV5-1	TRBJ1-2
TGTGCCAGCAGTGCGGGCAGGGGGGCCCAGTACTTC	CASSAGRGAQYF	-	-	TRBV2	TRBJ2-5
TGTGCCAGCAGCATTCCCTTGGGAGTTGATGAGCAGTTCTTC	CASSIPLGVDEQFF	-	-	TRBV7-9	TRBJ2-1
TGTGCCAGCAGCCCTCATGCGCCGGGGACAGGGGGGAGAGCTTTCTTT	CASSPHAPGTGGRAFF	TRBD1	-	TRBV9	TRBJ1-1
TGTGCCAGCAGGGGACAGGGGGATAACAATGAGCAGTTCTTC	CASRGQGDNNEQFF	TRBD1	once	TRBV6-6	TRBJ2-1
TGCGCCAGCGCGGCCCGGGGTTCACCCCTCCACTTT	CASAARGSPLHF	-	once	TRBV23-1	TRBJ1-6
TGTGCCAGTAGTACGGGGGACACTGAAGCTTTCTTT	CASSTGDTEAFF	-	-	TRBV19	TRBJ1-1
TGCAGCGTTGAGAAGGCTAGCGGCACAGATACGCAGTATTTT	CSVEKASGTDTQYF	-	-	TRBV29-1	TRBJ2-3
TGTGCCAGCAGTTACTCGAGGTTAGCGGGCCTCGACATTCAGTACTTC	CASSYSRLAGLDIQYF	TRBD2	-	TRBV6-5	TRBJ2-4
TGCGCCAGCAGTCCCTCTAGCGGGAGTCCCTACGAGCAGTACTTC	CASSPSSGSPYEQYF	TRBD2	-	TRBV10-1	TRBJ2-7
TGCAGCGTTGAAGATATCGGAGGGGAGGGTCTTAGGTTAGATACGCAGTATTTT	CSVEDIGGEGLRLDTQYF	TRBD2	-	TRBV29-1	TRBJ2-3
TGTGCCAGCCAATTAGCGGGAGGAACAGATACGCAGTATTTT	CASQLAGGTDTQYF	TRBD2	-	TRBV6-5	TRBJ2-3
TGTGCCAGCAGTCTCCCCTGGCAGACAGATACGCAGTATTTT	CASSLPWQTDTQYF	-	-	TRBV28	TRBJ2-3
TGTGCCATCAGTGTGGGGACAGGGTCCCTCACAGATACGCAGTATTTT	CAISVGTGSLTDTQYF	TRBD1	-	TRBV10-3	TRBJ2-3
TGCGCCAGCAGCCACCGGACAGGGCGGCCCCAGCATTTT	CASSHRTGRPQHF	TRBD1	-	TRBV4-1	TRBJ1-5
TGTGCCAGCAGCTTATCCGGGACTCTTAATGAAAAACTGTTTTTT	CASSLSGTLNEKLFF	-	-	TRBV7-2	TRBJ1-4
TGTGCCAGTAGTAAGGCGGGCTCCTACGAGCAGTACTTC	CASSKAGSYEQYF	-	once	TRBV19	TRBJ2-7
TGTGCCAGCAGTCCCCGGACAGGCTACTCCTACGAGCAGTACTTC	CASSPRTGYSYEQYF	TRBD1	-	TRBV27	TRBJ2-7
TGTGCCAGCAGCTCCCTCCCCATCGGGAACATTCAGTACTTC	CASSSLPIGNIQYF	-	few	TRBV5-6	TRBJ2-4
TGTGCCAGCAGCCAAGGAGTCCAGTGGGGAGGTACTGAAGCTTTCTTT	CASSQGVQWGGTEAFF	-	-	TRBV5-4	TRBJ1-1
TGTGCCAGCAGCTTAGGGTTAAACAGGAACTATGGCTACACCTTC	CASSLGLNRNYGYTF	-	-	TRBV7-2	TRBJ1-2
TGTGCCAGCAGCTTTTCGGGAGGCTCCGAGCAGTACTTC	CASSFSGGSEQYF	TRBD2	-	TRBV11-2	TRBJ2-7
TGCAGCGCCGGGACAGGGACCTCTCTGTTTTTT	CSAGTGTSLFF	TRBD1	-	TRBV29-1	TRBJ1-4
TGTGCCAGCAGTTCGGGACTCCTCACCGGGGAGCTGTTTTTT	CASSSGLLTGELFF	-	-	TRBV27	TRBJ2-2
TGTGCCAGCAGCCTTACGGGACAGGGCTATGGCTACACCTTC	CASSLTGQGYGYTF	TRBD1	-	TRBV27	TRBJ1-2
TGTGCCAGCAGCCGGAATCCGGGACTAGCGTCCTACGAGCAGTACTTC	CASSRNPGLASYEQYF	TRBD2	-	TRBV7-6	TRBJ2-7
TGTGCCGCGAAAGGGGGCTATGGCTACACCTTC	CAAKGGYGYTF	-	-	TRBV28	TRBJ1-2
TGTGCCAGCAGTTACTCGAGGGTCGGTTCTTACGAGCAGTACTTC	CASSYSRVGSYEQYF	-	-	TRBV6-5	TRBJ2-7